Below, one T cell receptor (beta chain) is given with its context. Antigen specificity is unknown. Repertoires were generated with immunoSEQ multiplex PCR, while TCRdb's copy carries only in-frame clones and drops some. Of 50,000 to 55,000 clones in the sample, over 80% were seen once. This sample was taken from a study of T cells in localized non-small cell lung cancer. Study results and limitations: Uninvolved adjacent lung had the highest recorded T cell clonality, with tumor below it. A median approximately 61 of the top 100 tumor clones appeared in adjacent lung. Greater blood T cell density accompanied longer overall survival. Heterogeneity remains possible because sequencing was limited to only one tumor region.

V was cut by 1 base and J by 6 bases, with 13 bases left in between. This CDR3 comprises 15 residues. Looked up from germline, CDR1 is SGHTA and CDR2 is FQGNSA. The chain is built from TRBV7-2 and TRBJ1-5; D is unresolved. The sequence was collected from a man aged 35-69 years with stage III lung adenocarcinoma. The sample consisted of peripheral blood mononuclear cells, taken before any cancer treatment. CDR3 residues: CASSLGGLLGQPQHF. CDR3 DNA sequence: TGTGCCAGCAGCTTAGGAGGGCTGCTGGGTCAGCCCCAGCATTTT.